This TCR beta chain was observed in a study of spatial heterogeneity in lung cancer. Whole-study results and caveats: How many expanded intratumoral alpha and beta TCRs were present tracked the tumor mutation count, which was a count of nonsynonymous mutations.

Germline assignment: CDR1 SGHRS and CDR2 YFSETQ. The CDR3 loop spans 13 amino acids. The germline V and J ends were trimmed by 0 bases and 3 bases, with 6 bases remaining between them. The time point was: sample taken at primary tumor resection. Sequencing covered unsorted whole RNA taken from tumor, nontumor lung or frozen PBMC. This clonotype was seen more than once but under ten times. Its antigen is not known. TCRdb reprocessed the 5' RACE reads with MiXCR, giving one entry per CDR3 protein. The data contain more than 25,000 distinct CDR3 sequences, less than 9% of them singletons. V and J are TRBV5-1 and TRBJ1-1, with unresolved D. The receptor was isolated from a male donor with early-stage non-small cell lung cancer. This specimen consisted of lung tumor tissue, obtained at surgery. As DNA, the CDR3 is TGCGCCAGCAGCTTGGATGGGGACACTGAAGCTTTCTTT. This encodes CASSLDGDTEAFF.